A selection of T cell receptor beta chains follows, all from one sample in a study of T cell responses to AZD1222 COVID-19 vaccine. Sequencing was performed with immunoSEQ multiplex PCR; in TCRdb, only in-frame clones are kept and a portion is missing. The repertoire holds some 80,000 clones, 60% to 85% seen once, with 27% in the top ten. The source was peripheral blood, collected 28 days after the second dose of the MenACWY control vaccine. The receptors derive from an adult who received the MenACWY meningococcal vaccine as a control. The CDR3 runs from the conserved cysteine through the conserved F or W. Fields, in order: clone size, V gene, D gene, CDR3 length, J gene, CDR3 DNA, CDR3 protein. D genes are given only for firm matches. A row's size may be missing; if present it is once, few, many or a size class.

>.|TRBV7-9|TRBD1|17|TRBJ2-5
TGTGCCAGCAGCCGAGCCGCAGGGGGCTTTGGCCAAGAGACCCAGTACTTC
CASSRAAGGFGQETQYF
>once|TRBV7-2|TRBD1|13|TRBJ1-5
TGTGCCAGCAGTCCGACAGGGGTTCAGCCCCAGCATTTT
CASSPTGVQPQHF
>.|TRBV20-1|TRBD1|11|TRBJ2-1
TGCAGTGCTGGACAGGGCGATGAGCAGTTCTTC
CSAGQGDEQFF
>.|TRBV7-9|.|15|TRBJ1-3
TGTGCCAGCAGCTTTGGAACGTTCTCTGGAAACACCATATATTTT
CASSFGTFSGNTIYF
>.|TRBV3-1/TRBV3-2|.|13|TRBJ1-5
TGTGCCAGCAGCCTGCGAGTCAATCAGCCCCAGCATTTT
CASSLRVNQPQHF
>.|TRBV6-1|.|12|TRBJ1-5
TGTGCCAGCAGCCCGAAGGGTCAGCCCCAGCATTTT
CASSPKGQPQHF
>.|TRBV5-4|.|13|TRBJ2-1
TGTGCCAGCAGCTTGTACCACGCGAATGAGCAGTTCTTC
CASSLYHANEQFF
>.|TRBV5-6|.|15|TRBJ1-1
TGTGCCAGCAGCTTGTTGGGGGCACAGGGCACTGAAGCTTTCTTT
CASSLLGAQGTEAFF
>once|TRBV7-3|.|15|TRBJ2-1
TGTGCCAGCAGCTTAATGCCAGGGGTAGGTAATGAGCAGTTCTTC
CASSLMPGVGNEQFF
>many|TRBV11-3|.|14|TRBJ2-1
TGTGCCAGCAGCCACCTGGGAAAAATCAATGAGCAGTTCTTC
CASSHLGKINEQFF
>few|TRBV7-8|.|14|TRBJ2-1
TGTGCCAGCAGCTTAGCCCTTTGGGGAGATGAGCAGTTCTTC
CASSLALWGDEQFF
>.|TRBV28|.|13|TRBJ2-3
TGTGCCGTCCGAGGGGATTCCACAGATACGCAGTATTTT
CAVRGDSTDTQYF
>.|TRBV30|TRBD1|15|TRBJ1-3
TGTGCCTGGAGTGGACAGGGGTCCTCTGGAAACACCATATATTTT
CAWSGQGSSGNTIYF
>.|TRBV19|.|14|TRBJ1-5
TGTGCCAGTAATGACCGATATAGCAATCAGCCCCAGCATTTT
CASNDRYSNQPQHF
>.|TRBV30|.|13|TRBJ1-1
TGTGCCTGGATCGGGACACCAGTATCTGAAGCTTTCTTT
CAWIGTPVSEAFF
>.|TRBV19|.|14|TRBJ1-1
TGTGCCAGTAGTATAGGAGGGGTGAACACTGAAGCTTTCTTT
CASSIGGVNTEAFF
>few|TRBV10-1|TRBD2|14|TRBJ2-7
TGCGCCAGCATGATTAGCGGGAGTATCTACGAGCAGTACTTC
CASMISGSIYEQYF
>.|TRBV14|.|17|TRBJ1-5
TGTGCCAGCAGCCAAGACGGAGGACACCATAGCAATCAGCCCCAGCATTTT
CASSQDGGHHSNQPQHF
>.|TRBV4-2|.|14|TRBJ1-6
TGTGCCAGCAGCCAGGGATCCGCTAATTCACCCCTCCACTTT
CASSQGSANSPLHF
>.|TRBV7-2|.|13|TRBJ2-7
TGTGCCAGCAGCGTGAGGGGGGCGTACGAGCAGTACTTC
CASSVRGAYEQYF
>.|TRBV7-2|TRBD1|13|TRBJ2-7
TGTGCCAGCAAGGGGACAGGGGTCCCCGAGCAGTACTTC
CASKGTGVPEQYF
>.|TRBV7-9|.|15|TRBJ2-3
TGTGCCAGCAGCTCTGGGGGATCTAGCACAGATACGCAGTATTTT
CASSSGGSSTDTQYF
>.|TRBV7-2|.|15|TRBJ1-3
TGTGCCAGCAGCTTACTCGGAGCCCTTGGAAACACCATATATTTT
CASSLLGALGNTIYF
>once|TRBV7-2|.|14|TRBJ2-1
TGTGCCAGCAGCCCGACGCCGCGGAGATATGAGCAGTTCTTC
CASSPTPRRYEQFF
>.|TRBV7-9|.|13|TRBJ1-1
TGTGCCAGCAGCTCAACGCAGAACACTGAAGCTTTCTTT
CASSSTQNTEAFF
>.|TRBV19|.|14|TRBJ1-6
TGTGCCAGTAGTCTTCGGACTCCTAATTCACCCCTCCACTTT
CASSLRTPNSPLHF
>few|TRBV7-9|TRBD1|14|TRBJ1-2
TGTGCCAGCACCCGACAGGGAGAGGGCTATGGCTACACCTTC
CASTRQGEGYGYTF
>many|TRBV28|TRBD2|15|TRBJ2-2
TGTGCCAGCAGTTTTAGCGGGACAAACACCGGGGAGCTGTTTTTT
CASSFSGTNTGELFF
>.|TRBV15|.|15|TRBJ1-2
TGTGCCACCAGCAGGGTTGAGGGGATCAGTCGGGGCTACACCTTC
CATSRVEGISRGYTF
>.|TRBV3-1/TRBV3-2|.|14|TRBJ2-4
TGTGCCAGCAGCCAAGGGGCAGGGGTCAACCTTCAGTACTTC
CASSQGAGVNLQYF
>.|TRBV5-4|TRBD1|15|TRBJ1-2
TGTGCCAGCAGCCCCGGACAGGGTACCAACTATGGCTACACCTTC
CASSPGQGTNYGYTF
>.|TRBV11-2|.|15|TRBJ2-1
TGTGCCAGCAGCTTATTAGGGGGGAACTACAATGAGCAGTTCTTC
CASSLLGGNYNEQFF
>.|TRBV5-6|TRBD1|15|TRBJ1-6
TGTGCCAGCAGCTTGACAGGGGATCGGCGTTCACCCCTCCACTTT
CASSLTGDRRSPLHF
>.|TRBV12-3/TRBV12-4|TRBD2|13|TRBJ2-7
TGTGCCAGCAGCTACGACTTAGCGGGTCCTAAGTACTTC
CASSYDLAGPKYF
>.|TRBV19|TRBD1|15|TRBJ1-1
TGTGCCAGTAACAGGGGGCTGGATGTGAACACTGAAGCTTTCTTT
CASNRGLDVNTEAFF
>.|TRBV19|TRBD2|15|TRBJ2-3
TGTGCCAGTAGTGTGACTAGCGGGGGCACAGATACGCAGTATTTT
CASSVTSGGTDTQYF
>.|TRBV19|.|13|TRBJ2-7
TGTGCCAGTAGTATCGGCCGCTCCTACGAGCAGTACTTC
CASSIGRSYEQYF
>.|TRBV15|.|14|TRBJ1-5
TGTGCCACCAGCAGAGTACGAAGGAATCAGCCCCAGCATTTT
CATSRVRRNQPQHF
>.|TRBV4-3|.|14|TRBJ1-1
TGCGCCAGCAGCCAAGGGGCAGAGAACACTGAAGCTTTCTTT
CASSQGAENTEAFF
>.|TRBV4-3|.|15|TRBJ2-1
TGCGCCAGCAGCCGAGGGACAGGGACTAGGAATGAGCAGTTCTTC
CASSRGTGTRNEQFF
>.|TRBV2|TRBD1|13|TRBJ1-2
TGTGCCAGCAGTACGACAGGGGAAAGTGGCTACACCTTC
CASSTTGESGYTF
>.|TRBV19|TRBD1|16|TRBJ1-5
TGTGCCAGTAGCCAACAGGGGGCACTATACAATCAGCCCCAGCATTTT
CASSQQGALYNQPQHF
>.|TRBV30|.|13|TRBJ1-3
TGTGCCTGGAACGCAGGAGGAGGAAACACCATATATTTT
CAWNAGGGNTIYF